Below are 12 T cell receptor beta chains sequenced from a single sample in a study of T cell repertoires in cytomegalovirus infection. TCRdb recomputed calls from the reads with MiXCR, one row per CDR3 protein. The sample shows roughly 110,000 distinct CDR3 sequences, 10% of them seen only once. Which antigens these TCRs recognize remains unknown. Sequenced: PBMCs, sequenced either directly or after in vitro stimulation (not recorded which). The source of these receptors is a human donor in good health (CMV status not recorded). Some clones in this sample may be carry-over from other donors' samples.

This clonotype has at least ten counts. This rearrangement joins TRBV19 to TRBJ2-5, with 9 bases identical to TRBD2. The J segment lost 5 bases and the V segment lost 4 bases, leaving 8 bases of the junction unmatched. This CDR3 spans 15 amino acids. Germline V gene sequence: CDR1 LNHDA, CDR2 SQIVND (reference sequence). Here the CDR3 DNA reads TGTGCCAGTAGTACGACGGGACTAGCCTGGGAGACCCAGTACTTC. Protein: CASSTTGLAWETQYF.

Many counts were recorded for this clonotype. The rearrangement links TRBV7-6 to TRBJ2-3; unclear D gene. This CDR3 spans 15 amino acids. Germline loops: CDR1 SGHVS, CDR2 FNYEAQ. V was cut by 9 bases and J by 0 bases, with 16 bases left in between. This CDR3 reads CASVPVATSTDTQYF. In nucleotides, the CDR3 is TGTGCCAGTGTCCCGGTCGCGACTAGCACAGATACGCAGTATTTT.

This clonotype was picked up a small number of times. V and J are TRBV24-1 and TRBJ2-1, with a possible D match to TRBD1 (5 bases). Trimming pared 4 bases from V and 5 bases from J, leaving 17 bases between. Per the germline V gene, CDR1 is KGHDR and CDR2 is SFDVKD. The length of the CDR3 is 16 residues. The CDR3 protein is CATSEGLGPSHNEQFF. The CDR3 DNA sequence: TGTGCCACCAGTGAGGGTTTGGGGCCCTCGCACAATGAGCAGTTCTTC.

This clonotype was found once. The CDR3 loop is CASTLGAGGREDTQYF. CDR3 nucleotides: TGTGCCAGTACCCTAGGGGCGGGAGGCCGTGAAGATACGCAGTATTTT. The gene calls are TRBV19 and TRBJ2-3, with 8 positions matching TRBD2. V dropped 7 bases and J dropped 5; count of bases not matched to a gene: 14. The CDR3 is 16 amino acids. Per the germline V gene, CDR1 is LNHDA and CDR2 is SQIVND (reference sequence).

This chain links TRBV20-1 with TRBJ2-1, with 9 nucleotides matching TRBD2. J was trimmed by 2 bases and V by 4 bases; bases with no gene match: 6. The CDR3 runs 15 residues. The germline V gene has CDR1 DFQATT and CDR2 SNEGSKA (reference sequence). The CDR3 protein is CSATQIAGAYNEQFF. CDR3 DNA sequence: TGCAGTGCTACCCAAATAGCGGGGGCCTACAATGAGCAGTTCTTC.

This clonotype was counted between two and nine times. This rearrangement joins TRBV27 to TRBJ2-1; no clear D. The CDR3 has 14 residues. Trimming shortened V by 6 bases and J by 2 bases, and 11 bases separated the two germline ends. The germline V gene has CDR1 MNHEY and CDR2 SMNVEV (reference sequence). CDR3 loop: CASSPGRTYNEQFF. The CDR3 DNA is TGTGCCAGCAGCCCCGGACGGACCTACAATGAGCAGTTCTTC.

This clonotype appeared many times. The chain employs TRBV7-2 and TRBJ1-3; TRBD1 matches 8 bases. V lost 5 bases to trimming and J lost 7 bases; unmatched junction nucleotides: 4. There are 13 residues in the CDR3. CDR1 SGHTA and CDR2 FQGNSA come from the germline V gene. CDR3 in amino acids: CASSLDRDNTIYF. Written as DNA, the CDR3 is TGTGCCAGCAGCCTGGACAGGGACAACACCATATATTTT.

The chain combines TRBV5-1 with TRBJ1-2, with D perhaps matching TRBD1 (6 bases). Trimming removed 4 bases from V and 2 bases from J, with 15 bases in between. Per germline, CDR1 SGHRS and CDR2 YFSETQ. The length of the CDR3 is 15 residues. The CDR3 sequence is CASSLGGGQNYGYTF. CDR3 sequence (DNA): TGCGCCAGCAGCCTGGGGGGTGGACAGAACTATGGCTACACCTTC. The full variable domain, rest sourced from reference TRBV5-1 and TRBJ1-2, is KAGVTQTPRYLIKTRGQQVTLSCSPISGHRSVSWYQQTPGQGLQFLFEYFSETQRNKGNFPGRFSGRQFSNSRSEMNVSTLELGDSALYLCASSLGGGQNYGYTFGSGTRLTVV.

This clonotype was recorded a few times. The chain uses TRBV20-1 and TRBJ1-3, with D unresolved. This CDR3 region has 12 residues. The germline CDR1 and CDR2 sequences are DFQATT and SNEGSKA (reference sequence). The V and J ends lost 2 bases and 0 bases respectively, with 2 bases between them. The CDR3 region is CSARFSGNTIYF. The CDR3 DNA is TGCAGTGCTAGATTCTCTGGAAACACCATATATTTT.

This clonotype showed up many times. The chain couples TRBV7-8 to TRBJ2-4; D perhaps matches TRBD1 (5 bases). CDR1 and CDR2 from the germline V gene are SGHVS and FQNEAQ. The CDR3 spans 16 residues. Trimming cost V 5 bases and J 0 bases, with 14 bases left between them. In nucleotides, the CDR3 is TGTGCCAGCAGCCCCCTAGACAGATTAGCCAAAAACATTCAGTACTTC. Amino acids: CASSPLDRLAKNIQYF.

This clonotype has a count of ten or more. This chain joins TRBV7-2 and TRBJ1-1; perhaps TRBD1 as D (5 bases). This CDR3 has 14 amino acids. V dropped 4 bases and J dropped 5 bases, with 14 bases sitting between them. Germline V lookup: CDR1 SGHTA, CDR2 FQGNSA. CDR3 sequence (DNA): TGTGCCAGCAGCTCGGGGCCGGGCCAAACTGAAGCTTTCTTT. This translates into CASSSGPGQTEAFF.

In this sample, this clonotype turned up a few times. The chain links TRBV4-3 to TRBJ1-4, with D unclear. Germline values: CDR1 LGHNA, CDR2 YSLEER. This CDR3 is 14 amino acids long. The V end was cut by 1 base, the J end by 9 bases, with 12 bases between. The CDR3 reads CASSQGALDQKLFF. The CDR3 DNA reads TGCGCCAGCAGCCAAGGGGCCCTGGACCAAAAACTGTTTTTT.